The next 9 T cell receptor beta chains were all read from a single sample in a study of TIL therapy for anti-PD-1-resistant metastatic lung cancer. Time point in this sample: pre-treatment sample, taken before nivolumab and TIL therapy. The tumor samples were excised metastases, mostly pleural nodules or supraclavicular lymph nodes. The libraries were made with immunoSEQ v3. Profiling relied on immunoSEQ multiplex PCR, and the TCRdb table lists in-frame clones only, not all of them. The table has 95,000 or so clones, roughly 65% seen once. The sequencing used tumor tissue, collected at baseline. Receptors were obtained from a person between 25 and 79 years old with non-small cell lung cancer.

The chain uses TRBV28 and TRBJ1-2; D call uncertain. Trimming stripped 2 bases from V and 0 bases from J, with 7 bases between. The germline V gene encodes CDR1 MDHEN and CDR2 SYDVKM. CDR3 length: 14 residues. The CDR3 DNA reads TGTGCCAGCAGTTTAACCGATTCTAACTATGGCTACACCTTC. Protein sequence: CASSLTDSNYGYTF.

The V call is TRBV7-9, the J call TRBJ2-4, with 7 bases fitting TRBD1. Germline CDR1 SEHNR, CDR2 FQNEAQ (reference sequence). This CDR3 comprises 15 residues. J gave up 0 bases and V 5 bases, and 4 bases lay outside the gene matches. CDR3 in DNA: TGTGCCAGCAGCCGCACAGGGGAAGCCAAAAACATTCAGTACTTC. Protein: CASSRTGEAKNIQYF.

The chain recombines TRBV10-3 with TRBJ2-1; TRBD2 matches 9 bases. V trimming: 4 bases; J trimming: 9 bases; junction bases outside the gene matches: 10. From germline, CDR1 is ENHRY and CDR2 SYGVKD. The CDR3 covers 15 residues. The chain's CDR3 is CAISGGREGDGEQFF. The CDR3 DNA is TGTGCCATCAGTGGTGGGCGGGAGGGTGATGGTGAGCAGTTCTTC.

The chain couples TRBV10-2 to TRBJ2-2; D might be TRBD1 (6 bases). The CDR3 is 14 residues long. Germline assignment: CDR1 WSHSY and CDR2 SAAADI. Trimming took 6 bases from V and 5 from J, leaving 13 bases between them. The CDR3 coding sequence is TGCGCCAGCAGCAAACAGGGAGAAACCGGGGAGCTGTTTTTT. The encoded protein is CASSKQGETGELFF.

This chain links TRBV6-2 or TRBV6-3 with TRBJ2-7, with D possibly being TRBD1 (7 bases). This CDR3 has 14 amino acids. The ends were cut back, 6 bases at V and 4 bases at J, with 16 bases in the middle. In germline, CDR1 is MNHEY, CDR2 SVGEGT. DNA for the CDR3: TGTGCCAGCAGCTCTGGCGGGACAGCGTACGAGCAGTACTTC. Encoded protein: CASSSGGTAYEQYF.

This sequence joins TRBV18 and TRBJ2-7, with 7 bases identical to TRBD1. V was pared by 5 bases and J by 4 bases, with 8 bases of the junction left unmatched. Looked up from germline, CDR1 is KGHSH and CDR2 is LQKENI. CDR3 size: 14 residues. The CDR3 sequence: CASSSQGPPYEQYF. CDR3 in DNA: TGTGCCAGCTCATCACAGGGGCCTCCGTACGAGCAGTACTTC.

The J gene is TRBJ1-6, the V gene TRBV4-1; D remains ambiguous. This CDR3 has 15 residues. CDR1 is MGHRA, CDR2 YSYEKL, per germline. V was trimmed by 8 bases and J by 1 base, leaving 12 bases between them. The CDR3 protein is CASGKQQSYNSPLHF. The DNA for the CDR3 is TGCGCCAGCGGCAAACAGCAATCCTATAATTCACCCCTCCACTTT.

The chain has TRBV25-1 and TRBJ2-5; D unclear. The germline gives CDR1 MGHDK, CDR2 SYGVNS. Trimming removed 6 bases from V and 2 bases from J, with 4 bases in between. The CDR3 length is 11 residues. CDR3 sequence: CASSIQETQYF. In nucleotides, the CDR3 is TGTGCCAGCAGCATACAAGAGACCCAGTACTTC.

The chain links TRBV4-2 to TRBJ1-2; 7 bases align to TRBD1. This CDR3 has 15 amino acids. Per the germline V gene, CDR1 is LGHNA and CDR2 is YNFKEQ. The V segment lost 0 bases and the J segment 2 bases; nucleotides outside the gene matches: 3. CDR3 coding DNA: TGTGCCAGCAGCCAAGAGACAGGGAGGAACTATGGCTACACCTTC. It codes for CASSQETGRNYGYTF.